This T cell receptor beta chain was identified during a study of T-cell memory formation after mild COVID-19. One entry per CDR3 protein, called by TCRdb with MiXCR from the 5' RACE reads. This sample has some 100,000 distinct CDR3 sequences; roughly 10% occur once, and the top ten carry around 40%. Study outcomes and limitations: Still unconfirmed is whether the second-wave clones peaking on day 37 recognized SARS-CoV-2. Pre-infection memory already had some responding clones, implying cross-reactive memory joined.

About this clonotype itself: Its target is unknown.

V was shortened by 8 bases and J by 7 bases, with 14 bases between the two germline ends. CDR3 length: 12 residues. Looked up from germline, CDR1 is MRHNA and CDR2 is SNTAGT. The sequence came from a man younger than 35 who had mild COVID-19 (a few samples of this study predate the infection). Cell type and time point are not known. The sequenced material came from PBMCs or a T cell subset sorted from them (not recorded which). The J gene is TRBJ1-2, the V gene TRBV6-4; no clear D gene. The CDR3 here is CASSEGGPGYTF. The CDR3 nucleotides are TGTGCCAGCTCAGAGGGCGGGCCTGGCTACACCTTC.